The 20 T cell receptor beta chains listed next were all sequenced from one sample in a study of cytomegalovirus exposure and HLA in healthy donors. The PCR had 60 Vbeta and 13 Jbeta primers. This table comes from immunoSEQ multiplex PCR, and its TCRdb copy is limited to in-frame clones, with some not included. The data contain 100,000 or so clones, less than 80% of them singletons. The specimen was PBMCs. All receptors derive from a man in his forties in good health and CMV-seronegative.

The chain recombines TRBV5-1 with TRBJ2-3; TRBD2 matches 8 bases. This CDR3 is 15 amino acids long. V lost 2 bases, J lost 2 bases, and 4 bases stayed unmatched. Germline values: CDR1 SGHRS, CDR2 YFSETQ. The CDR3 nucleotides are TGCGCCAGCAGCTTCGGGACTAGTATCACAGATACGCAGTATTTT. Its translation is CASSFGTSITDTQYF.

On this clone itself: Compared with germline, one end of the junction differs, possibly owing to a read error. This sample also contains other DNA sequences that code for the same CDR3. J is TRBJ1-6 and V is TRBV16; weak D call: TRBD1 (6 bases). This CDR3 spans 17 amino acids. Germline V gene lookup returns CDR1 KGHSY and CDR2 FQNENV. CDR3 sequence (DNA): TGTGCCAGCAGCCAACGGACAGAAAGCTCCTATAATTCCCCCCTCCACTTT. As protein: CASSQRTESSYNSPLHF.

The rearrangement uses TRBV2 and TRBJ2-2; TRBD2 matches 8 bases. Germline lookup yields CDR1 SNHLY and CDR2 FYNNEI. The CDR3 contains 15 residues. J lost 5 bases, V lost 4 bases, and 6 bases had no gene match. The CDR3 here is CASSADGGGTGELFF. CDR3 bases: TGTGCCAGCAGTGCGGACGGGGGGGGGACCGGGGAGCTGTTTTTT. Variable domain in full (rest from reference TRBV2 and TRBJ2-2): EPEVTQTPSHQVTQMGQEVILRCVPISNHLYFYWYRQILGQKVEFLVSFYNNEISEKSEIFDDQFSVERPDGSNFTLKIRSTKLEDSAMYFCASSADGGGTGELFFGEGSRLTVL.

This chain connects TRBV4-1 to TRBJ1-2; D is perhaps TRBD1 (6 bases). The CDR3 sequence is 15 residues long. Germline CDR1 is MGHRA and CDR2 is YSYEKL. With 0 bases removed from V and 6 bases from J, the gap between germline ends came to 14 bases. CDR3 nucleotide sequence: TGCGCCAGCAGCCAAGATAAATCAGGGGTGAATGGCTACACCTTC. It specifies CASSQDKSGVNGYTF.

V gene TRBV5-1 combines with J gene TRBJ2-1, with 11 nucleotides matching TRBD2. Looked up from germline, CDR1 is SGHRS and CDR2 is YFSETQ. This CDR3 contains 15 residues. V shed 5 bases and J 3 bases; nucleotides not matched to a gene: 4. CDR3 in DNA: TGCGCCAGCAGGCTGACTAGCGGGGTCTACAATGAGCAGTTCTTC. This gives the protein CASRLTSGVYNEQFF.

V is TRBV2 and J is TRBJ2-3; 9 bases are a match to TRBD2. V lost 2 bases, J lost 0 bases, and 3 bases stayed unmatched. CDR3 length: 16 amino acids. Germline V gene data show CDR1 as SNHLY and CDR2 as FYNNEI. CDR3 DNA sequence: TGTGCCAGCAGTGAACGGCTAGCGGGGAGCACAGATACGCAGTATTTT. Amino acid sequence: CASSERLAGSTDTQYF. The variable domain in full, completed from reference TRBV2 and TRBJ2-3, reads EPEVTQTPSHQVTQMGQEVILRCVPISNHLYFYWYRQILGQKVEFLVSFYNNEISEKSEIFDDQFSVERPDGSNFTLKIRSTKLEDSAMYFCASSERLAGSTDTQYFGPGTRLTVL.

The genes are TRBV2 and TRBJ2-7; 7 nucleotides agree with TRBD1. The CDR3 has 13 residues. V dropped 6 bases and J dropped 3; count of bases not matched to a gene: 5. CDR1 is SNHLY and CDR2 is FYNNEI in the germline V gene. CDR3 bases: TGTGCCAGCAGGGGGGCAGGGGGCTACGAGCAGTACTTC. This codes for CASRGAGGYEQYF.

The genes are TRBV19 and TRBJ1-2, with 10 positions matching TRBD1. This CDR3 has 13 amino acids. Losses at the gene ends were 2 bases for V and 13 bases for J; bases not matched to a gene: 7. CDR1 and CDR2 from the germline V gene are LNHDA and SQIVND (reference sequence). CDR3 nucleotides: TGTGCCAGTAGTATACCGGGACAGGGGTTGAGCACCTTC. It codes for CASSIPGQGLSTF.

The chain joins TRBV6-5 to TRBJ2-5, with D possibly matching TRBD1 (5 bases). This CDR3 has 13 amino acids. The germline V gene has CDR1 MNHEY and CDR2 SVGAGI. V was pared by 6 bases and J by 5 bases, with 13 bases between. The CDR3 loop is CASRRRGGETQYF. For the CDR3, the DNA is TGTGCCAGCAGGAGAAGGGGTGGCGAGACCCAGTACTTC.

The chain links TRBV11-2 to TRBJ2-1; D possibly corresponds to TRBD2 (7 bases). Germline-derived CDR1 and CDR2 are SGHAT and FQNNGV. CDR3 length: 17 amino acids. The V gene lost 5 bases and the J gene lost 3 bases, with 20 bases spanning the gap. CDR3 amino acids: CASSPRGGGAGYNEQFF. The CDR3 nucleotides are TGTGCCAGCAGCCCCAGAGGTGGGGGGGCAGGCTACAATGAGCAGTTCTTC.

This chain links TRBV12-5 with TRBJ2-7; perhaps TRBD1 as D (6 bases). Trimming removed 5 bases at V and 3 bases at J, with 8 bases between. In germline, CDR1 is LGHNT, CDR2 FRNRAP. The CDR3 is 12 amino acids. CDR3 DNA sequence: TGTGCTAGTGGTCCACAGGGCTACGAGCAGTACTTC. This sequence encodes CASGPQGYEQYF.

The rearrangement uses TRBV29-1 and TRBJ1-2, with 7 bases fitting TRBD1. The V and J ends lost 4 bases and 8 bases, in that order; junction bases with no gene match: 19. This CDR3 region has 16 residues. CDR1 SQVTM and CDR2 ANQGSEA come from the germline V gene. The CDR3 reads CSVGVNTGQNPGGYTF. CDR3 nucleotides: TGCAGCGTTGGCGTCAACACGGGACAGAACCCCGGGGGCTACACCTTC.

The chain has TRBV7-2 and TRBJ2-3; 12 nucleotides agree with TRBD1. J lost 4 bases, V lost 5 bases, and 16 bases had no gene match. The CDR3 sequence is 19 residues long. From germline, CDR1 is SGHTA and CDR2 FQGNSA. DNA for the CDR3: TGTGCCAGCAGCCCGACCGGGACAGGGGGCGTTCTTATCCCAGATACGCAGTATTTT. Its protein product is CASSPTGTGGVLIPDTQYF.

The J gene is TRBJ2-5, the V gene TRBV7-9; TRBD1 agrees at 9 bases. The CDR3 covers 16 residues. Germline V gene data show CDR1 as SEHNR and CDR2 as FQNEAQ (reference sequence). Unmatched junction bases numbered 7, after V lost 5 bases and J lost 0 bases. CDR3 region: CASSQTGQGNQETQYF. CDR3 sequence (DNA): TGTGCCAGCAGCCAAACGGGACAGGGCAACCAAGAGACCCAGTACTTC.

The chain is built from TRBV27 and TRBJ1-5; D unresolved. Germline V CDR1 and CDR2: MNHEY, SMNVEV (reference sequence). The CDR3 runs to 19 residues. Deletions cut 2 bases from V and 2 bases from J, with 22 bases between. CDR3 in amino acids: CASSLPEGLEVVGNQPQHF. In DNA form, the CDR3 reads TGTGCCAGCAGTTTACCCGAAGGGTTGGAGGTAGTAGGCAATCAGCCCCAGCATTTT.

The CDR3 DNA follows: TGTGCCAGCAGTGACGGACTAGCGGGGGGCAATGAGCAGTTCTTC. Protein product: CASSDGLAGGNEQFF. This chain connects TRBV6-4 to TRBJ2-1; TRBD2 agrees at 14 bases. Germline V CDR1 and CDR2: MRHNA, SNTAGT. The CDR3 is 15 residues long. J lost 6 bases, V lost 2 bases, and 0 bases had no gene match.

This chain links TRBV18 with TRBJ2-1, with 14 bases lining up with TRBD2. Germline V lookup: CDR1 KGHSH, CDR2 LQKENI. The CDR3 consists of 18 residues. V gave up 6 bases and J gave up 0 bases; unmatched junction bases: 7. The CDR3 sequence: CASSFRTSGGSSYNEQFF. CDR3 in DNA: TGTGCCAGCTCCTTCCGGACTAGCGGGGGGAGCTCCTACAATGAGCAGTTCTTC.

This chain uses TRBV7-6 with TRBJ2-5; tentative D call: TRBD2 (7 bases). The V gene lost 3 bases and the J gene lost 5 bases, with 13 bases spanning the gap. This CDR3 is built from 14 residues. CDR1 and CDR2 (germline): SGHVS, FNYEAQ. The CDR3, as DNA: TGTGCCAGCAGCTTGGCGGGGGCCGAGGAGACCCAGTACTTC. Translation: CASSLAGAEETQYF.

This sequence joins TRBV5-4 and TRBJ1-2, with D uncertain. Germline CDR1 reads SGHNT; CDR2 reads YYREEE (reference sequence). The CDR3 covers 14 residues. V was clipped by 6 bases and J by 2 bases, with 14 bases between them. CDR3 coding DNA: TGTGCCAGCAACCTGCCGGGGTTGAACTATGGCTACACCTTC. Protein: CASNLPGLNYGYTF.

V usage is TRBV6-5 and J usage is TRBJ1-2, with D maybe TRBD1 (5 bases). The CDR3 totals 14 residues. Germline V lookup: CDR1 MNHEY, CDR2 SVGAGI. V was pared by 0 bases and J by 5 bases, with 10 bases between. CDR3 loop: CASSYSQGVYGYTF. In DNA form, the CDR3 reads TGTGCCAGCAGTTACTCGCAGGGTGTGTATGGCTACACCTTC.